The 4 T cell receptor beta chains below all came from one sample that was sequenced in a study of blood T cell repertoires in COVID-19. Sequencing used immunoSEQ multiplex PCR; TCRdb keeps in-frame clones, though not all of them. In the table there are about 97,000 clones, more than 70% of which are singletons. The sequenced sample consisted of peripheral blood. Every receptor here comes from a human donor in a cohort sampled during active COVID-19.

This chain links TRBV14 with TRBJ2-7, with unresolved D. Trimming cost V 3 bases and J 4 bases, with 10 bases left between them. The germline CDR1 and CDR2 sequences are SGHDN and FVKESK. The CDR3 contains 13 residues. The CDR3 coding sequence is TGTGCCAGCAGCCACTCGAACGGGTACGAGCAGTACTTC. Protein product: CASSHSNGYEQYF.

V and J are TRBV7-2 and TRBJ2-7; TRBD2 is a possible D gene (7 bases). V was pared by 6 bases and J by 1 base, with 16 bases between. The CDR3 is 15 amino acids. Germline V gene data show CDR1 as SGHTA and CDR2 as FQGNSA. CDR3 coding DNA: TGTGCCAGCAGGCTAGAGGCGGGGGCTTCCTACGAGCAGTACTTC. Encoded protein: CASRLEAGASYEQYF.

The chain's CDR3 is CASSPQTPGQGTGELFF. The CDR3 DNA follows: TGTGCCAGCTCACCACAAACCCCGGGACAGGGCACCGGGGAGCTGTTTTTT. The rearrangement links TRBV18 to TRBJ2-2, with TRBD1 matching 9 bases. J lost 4 bases, V lost 1 base, and 7 bases had no gene match. The germline gives CDR1 KGHSH, CDR2 LQKENI. The CDR3 covers 17 residues. The variable domain in full, completed from reference TRBV18 and TRBJ2-2, reads NAGVMQNPRHLVRRRGQEARLRCSPMKGHSHVYWYRQLPEEGLKFMVYLQKENIIDESGMPKERFSAEFPKEGPSILRIQQVVRGDSAAYFCASSPQTPGQGTGELFFGEGSRLTVL.

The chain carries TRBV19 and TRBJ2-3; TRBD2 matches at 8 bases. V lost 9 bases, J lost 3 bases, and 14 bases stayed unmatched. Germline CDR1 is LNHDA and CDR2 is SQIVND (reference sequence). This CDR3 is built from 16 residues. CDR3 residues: CASKALTGRGTDTQYF. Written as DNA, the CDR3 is TGTGCCAGCAAAGCTCTGACCGGGAGGGGTACAGATACGCAGTATTTT.